Here is one TCR beta chain with its context. This entry comes from a study of OX40 agonist ivuxolimab in advanced cancers. Study details: Every 2 weeks, patients got intravenous ivuxolimab at one of six dose levels (0.01-10 mg/kg).

Profiling relied on immunoSEQ multiplex PCR, and the TCRdb table lists in-frame clones only, not all of them. This table holds about 86,000 clones, around 88% found once. The CDR3 loop spans 16 amino acids. Germline CDR1 reads MDHEN; CDR2 reads SYDVKM. Trimming left V 4 bases short and J 7 bases short, with 22 bases between. This chain connects TRBV28 to TRBJ2-5, with D possibly called TRBD1 or TRBD2 (5 bases each). The sample here was CD4+ or CD8+ T cells sorted from blood, taken in a trial of the OX40 agonist ivuxolimab. The source of this sequence is an adult with an advanced solid tumor such as melanoma, head and neck, liver or kidney cancer. CDR3 sequence reads: CASSSIRDALSGTQYF. CDR3 DNA: TGTGCCAGCAGTTCCATCCGGGACGCCCTGAGTGGGACCCAGTACTTC.